The 24 T cell receptor beta chains reported below all come from one sample, sequenced in a study of neurological immune-mediated disorders. TCRdb processed the 5' RACE reads anew with MiXCR; each CDR3 protein has one entry. This sample has roughly 90,000 distinct CDR3 sequences, with 3% to 4.5% found just once. Sequenced input: PBMCs. The receptors were sampled from a woman aged 50 to 60 with multiple sclerosis.

This clonotype has ten or more counts. The J gene is TRBJ1-2, the V gene TRBV7-2, with 8 bases aligning to TRBD1. Germline V gene lookup returns CDR1 SGHTA and CDR2 FQGNSA. The CDR3 runs to 12 residues. V gave up 5 bases and J gave up 7 bases; unmatched junction bases: 3. Here the CDR3 reads CASSPDRGGYTF. CDR3 in DNA: TGTGCCAGCAGCCCCGACAGGGGTGGCTACACCTTC.

In this sample, this clonotype turned up many times. The chain has TRBV15 and TRBJ1-2; D ambiguous. The length of the CDR3 is 15 residues. In germline, CDR1 is LNHNV, CDR2 YYDKDF (reference sequence). V dropped 0 bases and J dropped 5 bases, with 13 bases sitting between them. The CDR3 is CATSREAKGGYGYTF. The CDR3 nucleotides are TGTGCCACCAGCAGAGAGGCAAAGGGCGGATATGGCTACACCTTC. The full variable domain, completed using reference TRBV15 and TRBJ1-2, is DAMVIQNPRYQVTQFGKPVTLSCSQTLNHNVMYWYQQKSSQAPKLLFHYYDKDFNNEADTPDNFQSRRPNTSFCFLDIRSPGLGDTAMYLCATSREAKGGYGYTFGSGTRLTVV.

This clonotype showed up many times. The chain employs TRBV5-1 and TRBJ2-5, with 7 bases that match TRBD1. Per the germline V gene, CDR1 is SGHRS and CDR2 is YFSETQ. V gave up 4 bases and J gave up 5 bases; unmatched junction bases: 8. The CDR3 runs to 14 residues. CDR3 DNA: TGCGCCAGCAGCCAGTTTGGCAGGGGGGAGACCCAGTACTTC. The encoded protein is CASSQFGRGETQYF.

This clonotype occurred many times. This sequence joins TRBV5-6 and TRBJ1-5, with D uncertain. The CDR3 consists of 15 residues. Germline CDR1 and CDR2: SGHDT and YYEEEE. V lost 2 bases and J lost 4, with 13 bases in between. CDR3 nucleotide sequence: TGTGCCAGCAGCTTTGGGTCCATGAAAAATCAGCCCCAGCATTTT. It specifies CASSFGSMKNQPQHF.

Many counts were recorded for this clonotype. The chain joins TRBV10-3 to TRBJ2-3, with 12 bases aligning to TRBD2. V dropped 10 bases and J dropped 4; count of bases not matched to a gene: 21. The CDR3 contains 19 residues. The V gene's germline CDR1 is ENHRY and CDR2 SYGVKD. The chain's CDR3 is CASRSLAGGPSPPPDTQYF. The CDR3 coding sequence is TGTGCCAGCAGATCTCTAGCGGGGGGGCCGAGTCCCCCCCCAGATACGCAGTATTTT.

This clonotype was recorded at least ten times. V and J are TRBV20-1 and TRBJ1-5; D remains ambiguous. The CDR3 consists of 11 residues. Trimming pared 3 bases from V and 9 bases from J, leaving 9 bases between. CDR1 and CDR2 from the germline V gene are DFQATT and SNEGSKA (reference sequence). The CDR3 nucleotides are TGCAGTGCTAGCGTGAGTTGGCCCCAGCATTTT. Translating it yields CSASVSWPQHF.

This clonotype showed up many times. The rearrangement joins TRBV20-1 to TRBJ1-1; TRBD1 aligns across 10 bases. V shed 3 bases, J shed 7 bases, and the junction held 8 bases outside the gene matches. The CDR3 totals 14 residues. Germline V gives CDR1 DFQATT, CDR2 SNEGSKA (reference sequence). CDR3 in DNA: TGCAGTGCTAGTGAATGGACAGGGGGGTATGAAGCTTTCTTT. Translation: CSASEWTGGYEAFF.

The table lists this clonotype with many counts. The chain joins TRBV20-1 to TRBJ2-1; tentative D call: TRBD2 (5 bases). V lost 7 bases, J lost 8 bases, and 24 bases lay in between. Per germline, CDR1 DFQATT and CDR2 SNEGSKA (reference sequence). The CDR3 is 15 amino acids. The CDR3 nucleotides are TGCAGTGGGTCCCCCCCCCGGGGTCTTATGTATGAGCAGTTCTTC. As protein: CSGSPPRGLMYEQFF.

This clonotype was counted ten times or more. The chain joins TRBV12-3 or TRBV12-4 to TRBJ2-3; D unclear. V was clipped by 6 bases and J by 2 bases, with 12 bases between them. This CDR3 is built from 14 residues. CDR3 in DNA: TGTGCCAGCAGGCCAGGATCGTACACAGATACGCAGTATTTT. Residues: CASRPGSYTDTQYF.

This clonotype was seen more than once but under ten times. This sequence may be a read error, since a much larger clone differs from it by one base. The V call is TRBV4-1, the J call TRBJ2-7; the match to TRBD1 covers 8 bases. After removal of 3 bases from V and 7 bases from J, the junction contained 11 bases not matched to a gene. The CDR3 sequence is 15 residues long. CDR1 MGHRA and CDR2 YSYEKL come from the germline V gene. CDR3 nucleotide sequence: TGCGCCAGCAGCCAGCTAGGACAGGGTGCGGAAGAGCAGTACTTC. Protein product: CASSQLGQGAEEQYF.

This clonotype was counted many times. This rearrangement joins TRBV28 to TRBJ2-7, with a weak D call TRBD1 (6 bases). Germline V lookup: CDR1 MDHEN, CDR2 SYDVKM. Trimming left V 6 bases short and J 1 base short, with 7 bases between. This CDR3 is 12 amino acids long. CDR3 sequence reads: CASRTGSYEQYF. The CDR3 nucleotides read TGTGCCAGCAGAACAGGGTCCTACGAGCAGTACTTC. The whole variable domain, remainder taken from reference TRBV28 and TRBJ2-7, is DVKVTQSSRYLVKRTGEKVFLECVQDMDHENMFWYRQDPGLGLRLIYFSYDVKMKEKGDIPEGYSVSREKKERFSLILESASTNQTSMYLCASRTGSYEQYFGPGTRLTVT.

This clonotype was seen many times. This chain joins TRBV7-2 and TRBJ2-6, with D perhaps matching TRBD1 (5 bases). CDR3 length equals 13 residues. The ends were cut back, 9 bases at V and 5 bases at J, with 11 bases in the middle. Germline CDR1 SGHTA, CDR2 FQGNSA. CDR3 region: CASGQDRANVLTF. CDR3 in DNA: TGTGCCAGTGGGCAGGACAGGGCCAACGTCCTGACTTTC.

This clonotype was seen repeatedly, ten times or more. This chain connects TRBV12-3 or TRBV12-4 to TRBJ1-1; 7 bases fit TRBD1. J gave up 1 base and V 3 bases, and 5 bases lay outside the gene matches. The CDR3 sequence is 15 residues long. The CDR3 here is CASSFAGQANTEAFF. The DNA of the CDR3 is TGTGCCAGCAGTTTCGCTGGACAGGCGAACACTGAAGCTTTCTTT.

This clonotype was detected many times. The CDR3 bases are TGCAGTGCTAGAGATAGGCGGGCGGTAGAGACCCAGTACTTC. Translating gives CSARDRRAVETQYF. V is TRBV20-1 and J is TRBJ2-5, with D perhaps matching TRBD2 (5 bases). V was trimmed by 0 bases and J by 4 bases, leaving 12 bases between them. The CDR3 runs to 14 residues. Germline CDR1 DFQATT, CDR2 SNEGSKA (reference sequence).

This clonotype has ten or more counts. This rearrangement joins TRBV4-3 to TRBJ2-1; 8 bases agree with TRBD2. V shed 3 bases and J 0 bases; nucleotides not matched to a gene: 4. Germline loops: CDR1 LGHNA, CDR2 YSLEER. The CDR3 length is 16 residues. This CDR3 is CASSHVGLVSYNEQFF. CDR3 nucleotide sequence: TGCGCCAGCAGCCATGTGGGACTAGTCTCCTACAATGAGCAGTTCTTC.

The sample holds many counts of this clonotype. The V gene is TRBV6-6, the J gene TRBJ1-4; D is perhaps TRBD1 (6 bases). The CDR3 sequence is 14 residues long. With 6 bases removed from V and 5 bases from J, the gap between germline ends came to 13 bases. From germline, CDR1 is MNHNY and CDR2 SVGAGI (reference sequence). The CDR3, as DNA: TGTGCCAGCAGGACGCAGGGGTCAAATGAAAAACTGTTTTTT. As protein: CASRTQGSNEKLFF.

This clonotype was seen ten or more times. The V gene is TRBV24-1, the J gene TRBJ2-3, with 8 bases matching TRBD2. Germline values: CDR1 KGHDR, CDR2 SFDVKD. Germline trimming cut 4 bases from V and 4 bases from J; bases unmatched to any gene: 3. The CDR3 sequence is 14 residues long. The DNA of the CDR3 is TGTGCCACCAGTGACCCGGGACTAGCAGATACGCAGTATTTT. Translated, it gives CATSDPGLADTQYF.

At least ten counts were recorded for this clonotype. V gene TRBV7-8 combines with J gene TRBJ1-2; D perhaps matches TRBD1 (5 bases). The CDR3 is 13 amino acids. The V end lost 1 base, the J end lost 12 bases, and 15 bases lay between the germline ends. CDR1 is SGHVS and CDR2 is FQNEAQ in the germline V gene. CDR3 nucleotides: TGTGCCAGCAGCTTAGGGACCGGGACGGCAAACACCTTC. Its protein product is CASSLGTGTANTF.

This clonotype has a count of ten or more. V is TRBV7-9 and J is TRBJ1-2, with a possible D match to TRBD1 (5 bases). The V and J ends lost 3 bases and 4 bases respectively, with 27 bases between them. Germline CDR1 reads SEHNR; CDR2 reads FQNEAQ (reference sequence). The CDR3 has 19 amino acids. DNA for the CDR3: TGTGCCAGCAGCTTTATGGGGGGGACCGCAGCCCGGGGATTCTATGGCTACACCTTC. This encodes CASSFMGGTAARGFYGYTF.

Ten or more counts support this clonotype. The rearrangement links TRBV4-3 to TRBJ1-6; the D is unclear. This CDR3 is built from 24 residues. Germline V CDR1 and CDR2: LGHNA, YSLEER. The V end lost 0 bases, the J end lost 5 bases, and 35 bases lay between the germline ends. The CDR3 here is CASSQDRSRVVGRPPGTDNSPLHF. CDR3 in DNA: TGCGCCAGCAGCCAAGATAGGTCTAGAGTGGTTGGCAGACCTCCTGGTACAGATAATTCACCCCTCCACTTT.

V is TRBV3-1 and J is TRBJ2-1; D possibly uses TRBD1 or TRBD2 (5 bases each). Trimming took 2 bases from V and 0 from J, leaving 11 bases between them. Germline V lookup: CDR1 LGHDT, CDR2 YNNKEL (reference sequence). The CDR3 contains 16 residues. CDR3 protein: CASSQKGPSSYNEQFF. For the CDR3, the DNA is TGTGCCAGCAGCCAAAAGGGACCCAGCTCCTACAATGAGCAGTTCTTC.

This clonotype occurred many times. The chain carries TRBV5-5 and TRBJ2-5; 10 nucleotides line up with TRBD2. Germline loops: CDR1 SGHKS, CDR2 YYEKEE (reference sequence). This CDR3 region has 15 residues. V was pared by 6 bases and J by 5 bases, with 10 bases of the junction left unmatched. The CDR3 sequence: CASISGSGGLETQYF. For the CDR3, the DNA is TGTGCCAGCATCTCGGGTAGCGGGGGGTTGGAGACCCAGTACTTC.

This clonotype was recorded at least ten times. The J gene is TRBJ2-3, the V gene TRBV4-3; 10 bases are a match to TRBD2. The V gene's germline CDR1 is LGHNA and CDR2 YSLEER. Trimming at V came to 0 bases and at J to 5 bases, leaving 5 bases not matched to a gene. The CDR3 is 16 amino acids. CDR3 sequence reads: CASSQDRSGGIDTQYF. CDR3 bases: TGCGCCAGCAGCCAAGATCGTAGCGGGGGGATAGATACGCAGTATTTT.

This clonotype was seen a few times. V and J are TRBV27 and TRBJ2-5, with 10 positions matching TRBD1. The germline gives CDR1 MNHEY, CDR2 SMNVEV (reference sequence). J lost 0 bases, V lost 6 bases, and 4 bases had no gene match. CDR3 length equals 15 residues. The CDR3, as DNA: TGTGCCAGCAGCCTTGGGACAGGGGACCAAGAGACCCAGTACTTC. Translated, it gives CASSLGTGDQETQYF.